A selection of T cell receptor beta chains follows, all from one sample in a study of early T cells in non-severe SARS-CoV-2 infection. TCRdb reprocessed the 5' RACE reads with MiXCR, giving one entry per CDR3 protein. The top ten hold about 3.8% of the sample, which has 100,000 to 120,000 distinct CDR3 sequences, over 10% seen once. Sample: whole blood, taken at baseline. These receptor sequences come from an adult who was a healthcare worker with PCR-confirmed SARS-CoV-2 infection or an uninfected control (not recorded which). The CDR3 runs from the conserved cysteine through the conserved F or W. Fields, in order: CDR3 protein, CDR3 DNA, CDR3 length, clone size, V gene, D gene, J gene. D genes are given only for firm matches. Clone size is not always given. Where it is, it says once, few, many or a class for expanded clones.

CDR3 protein: CASSIEVGMSYEQYF
CDR3 DNA: TGTGCCAGTAGTATAGAAGTGGGAATGAGCTACGAGCAGTACTTC
CDR3 length: 15
clone size: many
V gene: TRBV19
D gene: NA
J gene: TRBJ2-7

CDR3 protein: CASSLGNQGNQPQHF
CDR3 DNA: TGTGCCAGCAGCTTAGGAAATCAGGGCAATCAGCCCCAGCATTTT
CDR3 length: 15
clone size: once
V gene: TRBV7-9
D gene: NA
J gene: TRBJ1-5

CDR3 protein: CASTNSRGWGLDTQYF
CDR3 DNA: TGTGCCAGCACCAATAGCAGGGGATGGGGTTTGGATACGCAGTATTTT
CDR3 length: 16
clone size: NA
V gene: TRBV7-8
D gene: NA
J gene: TRBJ2-3

CDR3 protein: CASSRTSGSIREQYF
CDR3 DNA: TGTGCCAGCAGCCGAACTAGCGGGAGTATTCGGGAGCAGTACTTC
CDR3 length: 15
clone size: many
V gene: TRBV13
D gene: TRBD2
J gene: TRBJ2-7

CDR3 protein: CASSQGREQDEQYF
CDR3 DNA: TGCGCCAGCAGCCAAGGAAGGGAGCAAGACGAGCAGTACTTC
CDR3 length: 14
clone size: many
V gene: TRBV4-1
D gene: NA
J gene: TRBJ2-7

CDR3 protein: CASSGRQEAFF
CDR3 DNA: TGTGCCAGCAGTGGACGACAGGAAGCTTTCTTT
CDR3 length: 11
clone size: NA
V gene: TRBV6-1
D gene: NA
J gene: TRBJ1-1

CDR3 protein: CASSQQAVDTQYF
CDR3 DNA: TGTGCCAGCAGCCAACAGGCAGTGGATACGCAGTATTTT
CDR3 length: 13
clone size: few
V gene: TRBV3-1
D gene: NA
J gene: TRBJ2-3

CDR3 protein: CASTPNGVYGEQYF
CDR3 DNA: TGTGCCAGCACCCCCAACGGGGTTTACGGGGAGCAGTACTTC
CDR3 length: 14
clone size: few
V gene: TRBV6-5
D gene: NA
J gene: TRBJ2-7

CDR3 protein: CSAQPFWGQQNEKLFF
CDR3 DNA: TGCAGTGCTCAGCCGTTCTGGGGACAGCAAAATGAAAAACTGTTTTTT
CDR3 length: 16
clone size: NA
V gene: TRBV20-1
D gene: TRBD1
J gene: TRBJ1-4

CDR3 protein: CASSLALQGGNYGYTF
CDR3 DNA: TGTGCCAGCAGCCTTGCCCTACAGGGCGGGAACTATGGCTACACCTTC
CDR3 length: 16
clone size: NA
V gene: TRBV5-5
D gene: NA
J gene: TRBJ1-2

CDR3 protein: CASSRYETEAFF
CDR3 DNA: TGTGCCAGCTCACGGTATGAAACTGAAGCTTTCTTT
CDR3 length: 12
clone size: many
V gene: TRBV18
D gene: NA
J gene: TRBJ1-1

CDR3 protein: CASSLIGDEQYF
CDR3 DNA: TGTGCCAGCAGCTTAATCGGGGACGAGCAGTACTTC
CDR3 length: 12
clone size: NA
V gene: TRBV11-1
D gene: NA
J gene: TRBJ2-7

CDR3 protein: CASSTRVGDGNTEAFF
CDR3 DNA: TGTGCCAGCTCGACCAGGGTAGGGGACGGGAACACTGAAGCTTTCTTT
CDR3 length: 16
clone size: few
V gene: TRBV18
D gene: NA
J gene: TRBJ1-1

CDR3 protein: CSVTTGGEQYF
CDR3 DNA: TGCAGCGTGACCACAGGGGGGGAGCAGTACTTC
CDR3 length: 11
clone size: many
V gene: TRBV29-1
D gene: TRBD1
J gene: TRBJ2-7

CDR3 protein: CASSDRLAGQETQYF
CDR3 DNA: TGTGCCAGTAGTGACCGACTAGCGGGGCAAGAGACCCAGTACTTC
CDR3 length: 15
clone size: many
V gene: TRBV19
D gene: TRBD2
J gene: TRBJ2-5

CDR3 protein: CASSYVFTPGGYYTF
CDR3 DNA: TGTGCCAGCAGTTACGTTTTTACCCCTGGGGGCTACTACACCTTC
CDR3 length: 15
clone size: many
V gene: TRBV6-5
D gene: NA
J gene: TRBJ1-2

CDR3 protein: CASSLVPEGYGYTF
CDR3 DNA: TGTGCCAGCAGCTTAGTCCCCGAAGGTTACGGCTACACCTTC
CDR3 length: 14
clone size: few
V gene: TRBV7-8
D gene: NA
J gene: TRBJ1-2

CDR3 protein: CASKVTRADGYTF
CDR3 DNA: TGTGCCAGTAAAGTTACCAGGGCGGATGGCTACACCTTC
CDR3 length: 13
clone size: many
V gene: TRBV19
D gene: NA
J gene: TRBJ1-2

CDR3 protein: CASRSGTDISYEQYF
CDR3 DNA: TGTGCCAGCAGGAGCGGGACAGACATCTCCTACGAGCAGTACTTC
CDR3 length: 15
clone size: NA
V gene: TRBV5-4
D gene: NA
J gene: TRBJ2-7

CDR3 protein: CATTRGFPNEKLFF
CDR3 DNA: TGTGCCACCACCCGGGGTTTTCCTAATGAAAAACTGTTTTTT
CDR3 length: 14
clone size: NA
V gene: TRBV10-3
D gene: NA
J gene: TRBJ1-4

CDR3 protein: CASSAPDRANYGYTF
CDR3 DNA: TGTGCCAGCAGTGCCCCGGACAGGGCTAACTATGGCTACACCTTC
CDR3 length: 15
clone size: once
V gene: TRBV2
D gene: TRBD1
J gene: TRBJ1-2

CDR3 protein: CASSWKGAGELFF
CDR3 DNA: TGTGCCAGCAGTTGGAAGGGCGCCGGGGAGCTGTTTTTT
CDR3 length: 13
clone size: NA
V gene: TRBV12-3/TRBV12-4
D gene: NA
J gene: TRBJ2-2

CDR3 protein: CASRLQGARGTEAFF
CDR3 DNA: TGTGCCAGCAGGTTGCAGGGGGCAAGGGGCACTGAAGCTTTCTTT
CDR3 length: 15
clone size: few
V gene: TRBV12-3/TRBV12-4
D gene: TRBD1
J gene: TRBJ1-1

CDR3 protein: CSAPGTAYGYTF
CDR3 DNA: TGCAGTGCTCCCGGGACAGCCTATGGCTACACCTTC
CDR3 length: 12
clone size: NA
V gene: TRBV20-1
D gene: TRBD1
J gene: TRBJ1-2

CDR3 protein: CASNINTGYEQYF
CDR3 DNA: TGTGCCAGTAACATCAACACAGGTTACGAGCAGTACTTC
CDR3 length: 13
clone size: NA
V gene: TRBV6-1
D gene: NA
J gene: TRBJ2-7

CDR3 protein: CASSPLEGAYEQYF
CDR3 DNA: TGCGCCAGCAGCCCCTTGGAGGGGGCCTACGAGCAGTACTTC
CDR3 length: 14
clone size: NA
V gene: TRBV5-1
D gene: NA
J gene: TRBJ2-7

CDR3 protein: CASSQEGREQYF
CDR3 DNA: TGTGCCAGCAGCCAAGAGGGTCGCGAGCAGTACTTC
CDR3 length: 12
clone size: NA
V gene: TRBV3-1
D gene: NA
J gene: TRBJ2-7

CDR3 protein: CSAAKDLSGNSPLHF
CDR3 DNA: TGCAGTGCAGCTAAGGACCTCTCGGGGAATTCACCCCTCCACTTT
CDR3 length: 15
clone size: few
V gene: TRBV20-1
D gene: NA
J gene: TRBJ1-6

CDR3 protein: CSARNPAGGTYEQYF
CDR3 DNA: TGCAGTGCTAGAAATCCAGCAGGGGGAACCTACGAGCAGTACTTC
CDR3 length: 15
clone size: few
V gene: TRBV20-1
D gene: TRBD1
J gene: TRBJ2-7

CDR3 protein: CSANDRGRDTEAFF
CDR3 DNA: TGCAGTGCTAATGACAGGGGGCGCGACACTGAAGCTTTCTTT
CDR3 length: 14
clone size: many
V gene: TRBV20-1
D gene: TRBD1
J gene: TRBJ1-1

CDR3 protein: CASSPGPGYYGYTF
CDR3 DNA: TGTGCCAGCAGCCCCGGGCCGGGTTACTATGGCTACACCTTC
CDR3 length: 14
clone size: few
V gene: TRBV7-3
D gene: NA
J gene: TRBJ1-2

CDR3 protein: CASSFNPGRDQPQHF
CDR3 DNA: TGCGCCAGCAGCTTTAATCCCGGGAGGGATCAGCCCCAGCATTTT
CDR3 length: 15
clone size: few
V gene: TRBV5-1
D gene: NA
J gene: TRBJ1-5

CDR3 protein: CASSPTSGGTQETQYF
CDR3 DNA: TGCGCCAGCAGCCCGACTAGCGGGGGAACCCAAGAGACCCAGTACTTC
CDR3 length: 16
clone size: NA
V gene: TRBV4-1
D gene: TRBD2
J gene: TRBJ2-5

CDR3 protein: CSAIRQTNTEAFF
CDR3 DNA: TGCAGCGCGATTAGACAGACAAACACTGAAGCTTTCTTT
CDR3 length: 13
clone size: few
V gene: TRBV29-1
D gene: NA
J gene: TRBJ1-1

CDR3 protein: CASSPLGESTYEQFF
CDR3 DNA: TGTGCCAGCAGCCCCTTGGGGGAGTCTACTTATGAGCAGTTCTTC
CDR3 length: 15
clone size: NA
V gene: TRBV7-9
D gene: NA
J gene: TRBJ2-1

CDR3 protein: CASSQAPGNYEQYF
CDR3 DNA: TGTGCCAGCAGCCAAGCCCCAGGGAACTACGAGCAGTACTTC
CDR3 length: 14
clone size: few
V gene: TRBV14
D gene: NA
J gene: TRBJ2-7

CDR3 protein: CASSPDEGGNQPQHF
CDR3 DNA: TGTGCCAGCAGCCCTGATGAGGGCGGCAATCAGCCCCAGCATTTT
CDR3 length: 15
clone size: few
V gene: TRBV7-6
D gene: NA
J gene: TRBJ1-5

CDR3 protein: CASSSGQGATDTQYF
CDR3 DNA: TGTGCCAGCAGTTCCGGACAGGGGGCGACAGATACGCAGTATTTT
CDR3 length: 15
clone size: many
V gene: TRBV6-1
D gene: TRBD1
J gene: TRBJ2-3

CDR3 protein: CASSLTGGTGANYGYTF
CDR3 DNA: TGTGCCAGCAGTCTTACCGGGGGGACAGGGGCAAACTATGGCTACACCTTC
CDR3 length: 17
clone size: many
V gene: TRBV28
D gene: TRBD1
J gene: TRBJ1-2

CDR3 protein: CASSGGIGNPNYGYTF
CDR3 DNA: TGTGCCAGCTCGGGTGGTATCGGCAACCCTAACTATGGCTACACCTTC
CDR3 length: 16
clone size: NA
V gene: TRBV2
D gene: NA
J gene: TRBJ1-2

CDR3 protein: CASSPDRANEQYF
CDR3 DNA: TGTGCCAGCAGCCCCGACAGGGCCAACGAGCAGTACTTC
CDR3 length: 13
clone size: many
V gene: TRBV5-4
D gene: TRBD1
J gene: TRBJ2-7

CDR3 protein: CASSLDSYSSYEQYF
CDR3 DNA: TGTGCCAGCAGCCTAGACTCGTATAGCTCCTACGAGCAGTACTTC
CDR3 length: 15
clone size: NA
V gene: TRBV6-5
D gene: NA
J gene: TRBJ2-7

CDR3 protein: CASSLSGDNEQFF
CDR3 DNA: TGTGCCAGCAGTTTATCGGGGGACAATGAGCAGTTCTTC
CDR3 length: 13
clone size: many
V gene: TRBV27
D gene: NA
J gene: TRBJ2-1

CDR3 protein: CASSDTTERTQYF
CDR3 DNA: TGTGCCAGCAGCGATACCACAGAGCGGACGCAGTATTTT
CDR3 length: 13
clone size: few
V gene: TRBV11-1
D gene: NA
J gene: TRBJ2-3

CDR3 protein: CSARRGGVTEAFF
CDR3 DNA: TGCAGTGCCCGTAGGGGGGGCGTCACTGAAGCTTTCTTT
CDR3 length: 13
clone size: few
V gene: TRBV20-1
D gene: NA
J gene: TRBJ1-1

CDR3 protein: CASSEGQSVTYEQYF
CDR3 DNA: TGTGCCAGTAGTGAAGGACAGAGTGTTACCTACGAGCAGTACTTC
CDR3 length: 15
clone size: NA
V gene: TRBV19
D gene: NA
J gene: TRBJ2-7